The present T cell receptor (beta chain) was sequenced within a study of fetal regulatory T cell absence and autoimmunity. Study-wide context: The IPEX patients lacked clinical diabetes but had exocrine pancreas autoimmunity.

V lost 4 bases and J lost 6; bases outside the gene matches: 12. CDR1 MNHNS and CDR2 SASEGT come from the germline V gene. The CDR3 is 16 residues long. Study-wide findings and caveats: Pancreas TCRs were oligoclonally enriched versus cord blood, some clones over 95-fold. TRB gene family usage was broadly similar in cord blood and pancreas.

The survey-level immunoSEQ assay was used. Sequencing used immunoSEQ multiplex PCR; TCRdb keeps in-frame clones, though not all of them. Of some 50,000 clones listed, about 79% were seen once; the top ten hold 0.35% to 0.45%. Concerning this clone itself: Antigen: not known.

The chain uses TRBV6-1 and TRBJ1-2; 9 bases are a match to TRBD1. The TCR sequence derives from a newborn boy with IPEX syndrome. Sequencing was performed on cord blood. The CDR3 loop reads CASSVPGQGGRNGYTF. In nucleotides, the CDR3 is TGTGCCAGCAGTGTTCCGGGACAGGGAGGGAGAAATGGCTACACCTTC.